The 14 T cell receptor beta chains reported below all come from one sample, sequenced in a study of blood T cell repertoires in COVID-19. The method was immunoSEQ multiplex PCR; TCRdb's version includes in-frame clones alone and lacks a portion of them. The table shows over 450,000 clones, with approximately 91% occurring only once. The sequenced material came from peripheral blood. The origin of the receptors is a woman aged 45-60 years with COVID-19, enrolled during active disease.

The J gene is TRBJ2-1, the V gene TRBV9; TRBD2 is a possible D gene (6 bases). The germline V and J ends were trimmed by 2 bases and 7 bases, with 10 bases remaining between them. Germline CDR1 is SGDLS and CDR2 is YYNGEE. This CDR3 comprises 13 residues. CDR3 nucleotide sequence: TGTGCCAGCAGCGTCGCCGGAGGGAATGAGCAGTTCTTC. This encodes CASSVAGGNEQFF.

This clone showed up just once. The chain couples TRBV10-3 to TRBJ1-1, with 7 bases aligning to TRBD1. The CDR3 is 14 amino acids. Germline V lookup: CDR1 ENHRY, CDR2 SYGVKD. Trimming cost V 6 bases and J 7 bases; bases outside gene matches: 11. The CDR3 DNA follows: TGTGCCATCAGCGACCGGGACAGCCGATATGAAGCTTTCTTT. Translation gives CAISDRDSRYEAFF.

This clone was seen ten or more times. Other DNA sequences within the sample encode an identical CDR3. The chain couples TRBV12-3 or TRBV12-4 to TRBJ1-1, with D hard to call. This CDR3 has 13 amino acids. The V and J ends lost 2 bases and 0 bases respectively, with 4 bases between them. Here the CDR3 reads CASSLQVNTEAFF. The CDR3 region has the DNA TGTGCCAGCAGTTTACAGGTGAACACTGAAGCTTTCTTT.

This clone was recorded a few times. The rearrangement links TRBV6-5 to TRBJ1-6, with TRBD1 identical over 9 bases. J gave up 7 bases and V 0 bases, and 4 bases lay outside the gene matches. The CDR3 has 16 residues. Germline loops: CDR1 MNHEY, CDR2 SVGAGI. This chain's CDR3 is CASSYSFDRGNSPLHF. CDR3 sequence (DNA): TGTGCCAGCAGTTACTCTTTCGACAGGGGGAATTCACCCCTCCACTTT.

This chain links TRBV6-5 with TRBJ2-2; no definite D call. Trimming removed 0 bases from V and 4 bases from J, with 9 bases in between. CDR1 and CDR2 from the germline V gene are MNHEY and SVGAGI. The CDR3 loop spans 15 amino acids. CDR3 loop: CASSYSPSVTGELFF. The CDR3 DNA sequence: TGTGCCAGCAGTTACTCGCCGTCGGTCACCGGGGAGCTGTTTTTT.

J is TRBJ1-1 and V is TRBV5-1; 8 bases agree with TRBD1. The CDR3 spans 15 residues. The V gene end was trimmed by 4 bases and the J gene end by 6 bases; junction bases not matched to a gene: 11. CDR1 SGHRS and CDR2 YFSETQ come from the germline V gene. CDR3 nucleotide sequence: TGCGCCAGCAGCCCACCGGACAGGGTAGTCCCTGAAGCTTTCTTT. This sequence encodes CASSPPDRVVPEAFF.

This clone was seen a single time. This sequence joins TRBV3-1 (or the pseudogene TRBV3-2) and TRBJ2-2; 10 bases line up with TRBD1. CDR1 and CDR2 from the germline V gene are LGHDT and YNNKEL (reference sequence). The CDR3 consists of 17 residues. With 0 bases clipped from V and 3 bases from J, the junction kept 4 bases outside the gene matches. The CDR3 DNA is TGTGCCAGCAGCCAAGATGGGGACAGGGGTTACACCGGGGAGCTGTTTTTT. Translation gives CASSQDGDRGYTGELFF.

CDR3 sequence reads: CASSIRNYRGNQPQHF. CDR3 nucleotide sequence: TGTGCCAGTAGCATACGGAACTACAGGGGGAATCAGCCCCAGCATTTT. The rearrangement uses TRBV19 and TRBJ1-5, with 8 nucleotides matching TRBD1. Germline V CDR1 and CDR2: LNHDA, SQIVND (reference sequence). V gave up 6 bases and J gave up 4 bases; unmatched junction bases: 11. This CDR3 region has 16 residues.

The table lists this clone with a count of one. The CDR3 bases are TGTGCCAGCAGCCCAGCTGGGGGGGGGTCCTACGAGCAGTACTTC. Translation: CASSPAGGGSYEQYF. The chain employs TRBV11-2 and TRBJ2-7, with TRBD2 matching 7 bases. Germline V gene data show CDR1 as SGHAT and CDR2 as FQNNGV. Germline trimming cut 5 bases from V and 1 base from J; bases unmatched to any gene: 8. The CDR3 loop spans 15 amino acids.

The rearrangement uses TRBV6-5 and TRBJ1-1, with D perhaps matching TRBD1 (6 bases). The germline V and J ends were trimmed by 6 bases and 6 bases, with 8 bases remaining between them. Germline V gene data show CDR1 as MNHEY and CDR2 as SVGAGI. The CDR3 is 11 residues long. The CDR3 sequence is CASSRGAEAFF. The CDR3 nucleotides read TGTGCCAGCAGCAGGGGAGCTGAAGCTTTCTTT.

Comments on this clone: The sample carries other DNA sequences with the same CDR3. This sequence joins TRBV3-1 (or the pseudogene TRBV3-2) and TRBJ1-4; 7 bases agree with TRBD1. The CDR3 is made up of 14 amino acids. Per the germline V gene, CDR1 is LGHDT and CDR2 is YNNKEL (reference sequence). The trim removed 4 bases at V and 6 bases at J, leaving 5 bases unmatched. The CDR3 protein is CASSLRDSDEKLFF. The CDR3 region has the DNA TGTGCCAGCAGCCTCCGGGACAGTGATGAAAAACTGTTTTTT.

CDR3 bases: TGTGCCAGTAGGTCCTCGGGACAGGGTATGAGGAGTGGGTCCACTGAAGCTTTCTTT. Protein product: CASRSSGQGMRSGSTEAFF. The rearrangement joins TRBV19 to TRBJ1-1; TRBD1 agrees at 9 bases. The CDR3 loop spans 19 amino acids. Germline assignment: CDR1 LNHDA and CDR2 SQIVND (reference sequence). With 6 bases clipped from V and 4 bases from J, the junction kept 21 bases outside the gene matches.

This clone appeared a single time. The CDR3 DNA sequence: TGTGCCAGCAGTTTAGGACAAAGATCTGGCTACACCTTC. It is translated as CASSLGQRSGYTF. The chain is built from TRBV12-3 or TRBV12-4 and TRBJ1-2, with D uncertain. The CDR3 consists of 13 residues. The V and J ends lost 1 base and 7 bases respectively, with 10 bases between them.

This chain uses TRBV18 with TRBJ1-5; TRBD1 matches at 9 bases. This CDR3 is 17 amino acids long. The V gene's germline CDR1 is KGHSH and CDR2 LQKENI. J was trimmed by 0 bases and V by 4 bases; bases with no gene match: 7. Here the CDR3 reads CASSLTGQGNSNQPQHF. In nucleotides, the CDR3 is TGTGCCAGCTCACTGACGGGACAGGGAAATAGCAATCAGCCCCAGCATTTT.